Included here is one T cell receptor beta chain sequence, with context. Its matching antigen is unknown. Profiling relied on immunoSEQ multiplex PCR, and the TCRdb table lists in-frame clones only, not all of them. The repertoire holds about 65,000 clones, with about nine tenths as singletons. The source of the sample is a study of lymphopenia after photon versus proton radiotherapy. Study-level findings and limits: Proton therapy kept repertoires fairly stable, unlike photons, which gained effector/memory cells. Oligoclonal CD8+ Temra expansion after nadir drove photon patients' diversity drop.

Germline V lookup: CDR1 SGHKS, CDR2 YYEKEE (reference sequence). CDR3 length: 15 residues. The V segment lost 1 base and the J segment 7 bases; nucleotides outside the gene matches: 10. Sequencing was performed on peripheral blood, taken from a patient treated with proton-based radiotherapy. The receptor's source is a man at least 80 years old with esophageal cancer. The chain is built from TRBV5-5 and TRBJ2-7; TRBD1 aligns across 8 bases. The CDR3 DNA is TGTGCCAGCAGCTTGTTGGACAGGGAGGTGGAGGAGCAGTACTTC. Residues: CASSLLDREVEEQYF. The whole variable domain, remainder taken from reference TRBV5-5 and TRBJ2-7, is DAGVTQSPTHLIKTRGQQVTLRCSPISGHKSVSWYQQVLGQGPQFIFQYYEKEERGRGNFPDRFSARQFPNYSSELNVNALLLGDSALYLCASSLLDREVEEQYFGPGTRLTVT.